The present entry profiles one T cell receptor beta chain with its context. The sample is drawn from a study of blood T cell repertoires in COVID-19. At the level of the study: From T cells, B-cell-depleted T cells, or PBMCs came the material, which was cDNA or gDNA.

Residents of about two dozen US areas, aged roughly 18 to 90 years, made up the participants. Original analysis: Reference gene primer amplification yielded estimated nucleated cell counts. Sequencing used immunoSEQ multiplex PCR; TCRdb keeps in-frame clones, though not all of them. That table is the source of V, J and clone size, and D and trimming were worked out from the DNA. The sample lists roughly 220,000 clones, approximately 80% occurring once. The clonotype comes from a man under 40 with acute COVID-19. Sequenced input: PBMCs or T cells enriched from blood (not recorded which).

In DNA form, the CDR3 reads TGTGCCAGCAGCTTATTTCAGGGCGAGCAGTACTTC. The encoded protein is CASSLFQGEQYF. The chain joins TRBV13 to TRBJ2-7, with a possible D match to TRBD1 (5 bases). The V end lost 2 bases, the J end lost 6 bases, and 8 bases lay between the germline ends. There are 12 residues in the CDR3. Germline assignment: CDR1 PRHDT and CDR2 FYEKMQ (reference sequence). The full variable domain, its missing parts supplied by reference TRBV13 and TRBJ2-7, is AAGVIQSPRHLIKEKRETATLKCYPIPRHDTVYWYQQGPGQDPQFLISFYEKMQSDKGSIPDRFSAQQFSDYHSELNMSSLELGDSALYFCASSLFQGEQYFGPGTRLTVT.